The 2 T cell receptor beta chains below all came from one sample that was sequenced in a study of blood T cells in healthy people across ages. A sample-barcoded 5' primer and a J-beta primer mix were used in a second PCR of roughly 6 to 11 cycles. TCRdb analysed the 5' RACE reads with MiXCR anew, one entry per CDR3 protein. The sample lists roughly 1.5 million distinct CDR3 sequences, roughly 43% occurring once. The sequencing sample was made of blood. These receptors all stem from a woman aged 18-29 years in good health.

Only a few counts were recorded for this clonotype. V is TRBV29-1 and J is TRBJ1-1; D is ambiguous. Germline values: CDR1 SQVTM, CDR2 ANQGSEA. V shed 5 bases and J shed 0 bases, with 10 bases lying between them. This CDR3 has 13 residues. This CDR3 is CSVQTILNTEAFF. CDR3 in DNA: TGCAGCGTTCAGACGATCTTGAACACTGAAGCTTTCTTT.

V is TRBV12-3 or TRBV12-4 and J is TRBJ2-3, with TRBD2 matching 13 bases. Trimming at V came to 3 bases and at J to 2 bases, leaving 2 bases not matched to a gene. The CDR3 has 16 residues. The CDR3 DNA is TGTGCCAGCAGTTTTACTAGCGGGGGGGCCACAGATACGCAGTATTTT. It encodes CASSFTSGGATDTQYF.